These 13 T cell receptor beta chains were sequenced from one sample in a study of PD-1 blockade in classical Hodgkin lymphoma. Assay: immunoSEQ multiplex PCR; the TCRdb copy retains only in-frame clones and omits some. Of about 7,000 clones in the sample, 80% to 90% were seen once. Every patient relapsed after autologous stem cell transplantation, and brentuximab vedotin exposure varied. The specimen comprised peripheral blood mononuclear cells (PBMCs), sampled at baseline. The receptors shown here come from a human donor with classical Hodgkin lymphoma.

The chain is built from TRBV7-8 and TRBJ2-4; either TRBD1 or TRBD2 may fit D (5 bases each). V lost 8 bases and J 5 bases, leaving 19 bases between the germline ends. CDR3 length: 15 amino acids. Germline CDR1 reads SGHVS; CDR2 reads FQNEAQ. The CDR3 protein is CASGPRWGGQNIQYF. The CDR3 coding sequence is TGTGCCAGCGGCCCTCGCTGGGGCGGGCAAAACATTCAGTACTTC.

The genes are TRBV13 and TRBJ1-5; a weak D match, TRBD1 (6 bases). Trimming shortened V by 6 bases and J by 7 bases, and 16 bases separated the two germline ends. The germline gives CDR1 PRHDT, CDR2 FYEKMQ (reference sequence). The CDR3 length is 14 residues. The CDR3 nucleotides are TGTGCCAGCAGTGAAGGCAGGGGTGGACAGCCCCAGCATTTT. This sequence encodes CASSEGRGGQPQHF.

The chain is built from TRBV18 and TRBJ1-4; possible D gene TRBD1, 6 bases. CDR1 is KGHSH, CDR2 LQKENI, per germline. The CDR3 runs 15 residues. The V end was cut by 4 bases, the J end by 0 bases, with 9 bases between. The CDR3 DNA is TGTGCCAGCTCACAACAGGGCGCAACTAATGAAAAACTGTTTTTT. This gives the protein CASSQQGATNEKLFF. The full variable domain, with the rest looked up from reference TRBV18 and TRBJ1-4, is NAGVMQNPRHLVRRRGQEARLRCSPMKGHSHVYWYRQLPEEGLKFMVYLQKENIIDESGMPKERFSAEFPKEGPSILRIQQVVRGDSAAYFCASSQQGATNEKLFFGSGTQLSVL.

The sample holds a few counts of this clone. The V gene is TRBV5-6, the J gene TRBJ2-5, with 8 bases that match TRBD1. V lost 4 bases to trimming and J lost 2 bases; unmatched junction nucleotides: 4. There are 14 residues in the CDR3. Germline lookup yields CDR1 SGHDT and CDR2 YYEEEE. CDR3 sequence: CASSQNRGQETQYF. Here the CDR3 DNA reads TGTGCCAGCAGCCAGAACAGGGGGCAAGAGACCCAGTACTTC.

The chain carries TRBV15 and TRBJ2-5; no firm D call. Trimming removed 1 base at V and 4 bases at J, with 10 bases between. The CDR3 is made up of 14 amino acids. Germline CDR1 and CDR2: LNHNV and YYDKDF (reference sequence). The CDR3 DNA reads TGTGCCACCAGCAGAGCTACTTCTGGAGAGACCCAGTACTTC. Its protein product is CATSRATSGETQYF.

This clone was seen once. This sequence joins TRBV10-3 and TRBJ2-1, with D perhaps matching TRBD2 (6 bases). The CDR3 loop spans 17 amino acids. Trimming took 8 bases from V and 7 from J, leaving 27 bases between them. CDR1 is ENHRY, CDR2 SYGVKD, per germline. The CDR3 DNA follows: TGTGCCATCCGGGGCAACCTTTTATCGGGAGAGGGGAATGAGCAGTTCTTC. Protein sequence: CAIRGNLLSGEGNEQFF.

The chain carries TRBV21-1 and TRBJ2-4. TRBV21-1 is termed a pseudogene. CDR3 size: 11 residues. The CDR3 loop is CASSKENIQYF. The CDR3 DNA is TGTGCCAGCAGCAAGGAAAACATTCAGTACTTC.

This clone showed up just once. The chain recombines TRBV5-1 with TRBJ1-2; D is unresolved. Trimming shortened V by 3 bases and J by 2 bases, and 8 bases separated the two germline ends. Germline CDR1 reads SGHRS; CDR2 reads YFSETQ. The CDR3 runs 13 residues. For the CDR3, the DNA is TGCGCCAGCAGCTCGGGAGGGAACTATGGCTACACCTTC. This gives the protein CASSSGGNYGYTF.

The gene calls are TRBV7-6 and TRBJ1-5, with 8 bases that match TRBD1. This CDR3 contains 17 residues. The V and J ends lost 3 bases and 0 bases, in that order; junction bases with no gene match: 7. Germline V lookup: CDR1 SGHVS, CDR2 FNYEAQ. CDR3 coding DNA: TGTGCCAGCAGCTTCGGGACAGGCTTTTATAGCAATCAGCCCCAGCATTTT. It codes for CASSFGTGFYSNQPQHF.

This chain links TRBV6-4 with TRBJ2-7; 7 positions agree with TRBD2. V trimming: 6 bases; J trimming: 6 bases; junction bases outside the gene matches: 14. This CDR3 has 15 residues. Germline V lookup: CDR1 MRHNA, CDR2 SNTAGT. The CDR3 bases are TGTGCCAGCAGAGGGGAGCGGGAAATGAACTGCGAGCAGTACTTC. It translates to CASRGEREMNCEQYF.

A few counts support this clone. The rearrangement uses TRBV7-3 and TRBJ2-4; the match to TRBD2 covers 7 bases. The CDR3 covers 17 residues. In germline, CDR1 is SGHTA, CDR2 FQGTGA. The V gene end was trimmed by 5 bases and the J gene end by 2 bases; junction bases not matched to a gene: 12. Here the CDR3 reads CASSIASGTGTKNIQYF. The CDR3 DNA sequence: TGTGCCAGCAGCATTGCGAGCGGGACCGGTACCAAAAACATTCAGTACTTC.

The CDR3 loop is CASSLPWTVPLRVYNSPLHF. Here the CDR3 DNA reads TGTGCCAGCAGTTTACCCTGGACAGTTCCTTTACGGGTCTATAATTCACCCCTCCACTTT. The chain employs TRBV27 and TRBJ1-6, with D tentatively TRBD1 (6 bases). The V end lost 2 bases, the J end lost 3 bases, and 23 bases lay between the germline ends. The CDR3 contains 20 residues. The germline CDR1 and CDR2 sequences are MNHEY and SMNVEV (reference sequence).

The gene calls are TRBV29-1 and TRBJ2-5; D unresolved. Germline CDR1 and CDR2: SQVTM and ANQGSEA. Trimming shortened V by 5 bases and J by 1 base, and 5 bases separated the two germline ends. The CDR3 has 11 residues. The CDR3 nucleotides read TGCAGCGTTTTCCCCCAAGAGACCCAGTACTTC. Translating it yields CSVFPQETQYF.